The clone carrying this T cell receptor (beta chain) was recorded a few times. V lost 7 bases, J lost 6 bases, and 16 bases lay in between. Germline CDR1 and CDR2: LNHDA and SQIVND (reference sequence). This CDR3 spans 14 amino acids. PCR involved 60 Vbeta and 13 Jbeta primers. The repertoire was sequenced with immunoSEQ multiplex PCR; TCRdb's copy has only in-frame clones and lacks some. The table has about 190,000 clones, approximately 79% seen once; the top ten hold 1.6%. This specimen comes from a study of cytomegalovirus exposure and HLA in healthy donors. The clonotype was recovered from a woman aged 18 to 35 in good health and CMV-seronegative. J is TRBJ1-5 and V is TRBV19, with a tentative D call TRBD1 (5 bases). The sequenced sample consisted of PBMCs. The CDR3 DNA reads as TGTGCCAGTAAGTACGCAGTGGGGGGTCAGCCCCAGCATTTT. Translation gives CASKYAVGGQPQHF.